This entry lists 4 T cell receptor beta chains sequenced from one sample in a study of memory CD4+ T cells and cytomegalovirus serostatus. Single viable CD3+CD4+CD8-CD45RO+ cells were sorted as the memory CD4+ T cells. Profiled with immunoSEQ multiplex PCR; TCRdb holds only in-frame clones, not every one. The data show tens of thousands of clones, around 76% seen once. The sample comprised memory CD4+ T cells from blood. The receptor source for this set is an adult in good health and CMV-seronegative. Some clones in this sample may be carry-over from other donors' samples.

This rearrangement joins TRBV11-2 to TRBJ2-2; 9 bases agree with TRBD2. The CDR3 is 16 amino acids. V shed 1 base and J 4 bases; nucleotides not matched to a gene: 4. CDR1 and CDR2 from the germline V gene are SGHAT and FQNNGV. Here the CDR3 DNA reads TGTGCCAGCAGCTTAGGTAGACTAGCGGTCACCGGGGAGCTGTTTTTT. Encoded protein: CASSLGRLAVTGELFF. The variable domain in full, completed from reference TRBV11-2 and TRBJ2-2, reads EAGVAQSPRYKIIEKRQSVAFWCNPISGHATLYWYQQILGQGPKLLIQFQNNGVVDDSQLPKDRFSAERLKGVDSTLKIQPAKLEDSAVYLCASSLGRLAVTGELFFGEGSRLTVL.

This chain links TRBV18 with TRBJ1-5; D not resolved. V lost 10 bases and J 4 bases, leaving 11 bases between the germline ends. CDR1 is KGHSH, CDR2 LQKENI, per germline. The CDR3 loop spans 12 amino acids. CDR3 region: CATTEGNQPQHF. DNA of the CDR3: TGTGCCACGACGGAGGGAAATCAGCCCCAGCATTTT.

The chain combines TRBV11-3 with TRBJ2-1; 7 nucleotides align to TRBD2. The CDR3 contains 16 residues. Trimming cost V 2 bases and J 4 bases; bases outside gene matches: 8. From germline, CDR1 is SGHNT and CDR2 YENEEA. The CDR3 DNA reads TGTGCCAGCAGCTTAAGGTTGGGGGGGGTGTACAATGAGCAGTTCTTC. Its protein is CASSLRLGGVYNEQFF.

This chain links TRBV13 with TRBJ1-1; D remains unclear. Trimming pared 1 base from V and 6 bases from J, leaving 15 bases between. Germline values: CDR1 PRHDT, CDR2 FYEKMQ (reference sequence). This CDR3 region has 15 residues. The DNA for the CDR3 is TGTGCCAGCAGCTTAGTAGGACTCCTACAACCTGAAGCTTTCTTT. This encodes CASSLVGLLQPEAFF.